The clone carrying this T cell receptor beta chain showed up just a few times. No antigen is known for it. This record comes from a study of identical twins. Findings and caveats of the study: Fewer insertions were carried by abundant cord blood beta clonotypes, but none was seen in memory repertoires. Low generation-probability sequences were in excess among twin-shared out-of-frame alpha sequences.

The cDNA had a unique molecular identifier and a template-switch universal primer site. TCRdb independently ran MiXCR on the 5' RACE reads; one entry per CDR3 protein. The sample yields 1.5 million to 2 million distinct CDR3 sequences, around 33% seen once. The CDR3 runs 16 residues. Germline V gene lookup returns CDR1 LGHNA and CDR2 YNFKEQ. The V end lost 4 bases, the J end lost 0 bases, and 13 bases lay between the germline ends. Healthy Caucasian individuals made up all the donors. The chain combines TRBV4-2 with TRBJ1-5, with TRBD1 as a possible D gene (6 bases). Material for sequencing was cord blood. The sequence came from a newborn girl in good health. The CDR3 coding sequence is TGTGCCAGCAGCCCAGAACAGGGATATAGCAATCAGCCCCAGCATTTT. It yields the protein CASSPEQGYSNQPQHF.